The clone carrying this TCR beta chain was counted only a few times. The sample originates from a study of T-cell memory formation after mild COVID-19. 5'RACE, which relied on constant-segment primers, yielded TCR alpha and TCR beta cDNA libraries carrying sample barcodes and UMIs. TCRdb passed the 5' RACE reads through MiXCR, listing each CDR3 protein once. The table lists over 500,000 distinct CDR3 sequences, around a sixth of them singletons, with just over 8% in the top ten. V gave up 5 bases and J gave up 11 bases, with 13 bases separating them. The CDR3 runs 12 residues. In germline, CDR1 is SEHNR, CDR2 FQNEAQ (reference sequence).

The sequence came from an adult woman who had mild COVID-19 (a few samples of this study predate the infection). Cell type and time point are not known. The sequenced material came from PBMCs or a T cell subset sorted from them (not recorded which). V and J are TRBV7-9 and TRBJ2-1, with D possibly being TRBD2 (6 bases). The CDR3 loop is CASSPETSKQFF. DNA of the CDR3: TGTGCCAGCAGCCCCGAGACTAGTAAGCAGTTCTTC.